This T cell receptor (beta chain) was documented in a study of tumor-infiltrating lymphocytes in localized non-small cell lung cancer. Whole-study findings and limits: Tumors had more T cell infiltration than uninvolved lung, per TCRbeta sequencing and CD3 counts.

With regard to this clone: Its antigen remains unknown.

The germline V gene has CDR1 SGHVS and CDR2 FQNEAQ. The CDR3 contains 14 residues. V was clipped by 4 bases and J by 8 bases, with 17 bases between them. Sequenced by immunoSEQ multiplex PCR; TCRdb stores in-frame clones only, minus some. The sample has some 15,000 clones, around 72% seen once. The sequence came from a human donor with non-small cell lung cancer. The chain couples TRBV7-8 to TRBJ1-1, with D tentatively TRBD1 (6 bases). Sequenced material: lung tumor tissue. Written as DNA, the CDR3 is TGTGCCAGCAGCTGGGGGAGGGGGGCAGGCGAAGCTTTCTTT. Its protein is CASSWGRGAGEAFF.